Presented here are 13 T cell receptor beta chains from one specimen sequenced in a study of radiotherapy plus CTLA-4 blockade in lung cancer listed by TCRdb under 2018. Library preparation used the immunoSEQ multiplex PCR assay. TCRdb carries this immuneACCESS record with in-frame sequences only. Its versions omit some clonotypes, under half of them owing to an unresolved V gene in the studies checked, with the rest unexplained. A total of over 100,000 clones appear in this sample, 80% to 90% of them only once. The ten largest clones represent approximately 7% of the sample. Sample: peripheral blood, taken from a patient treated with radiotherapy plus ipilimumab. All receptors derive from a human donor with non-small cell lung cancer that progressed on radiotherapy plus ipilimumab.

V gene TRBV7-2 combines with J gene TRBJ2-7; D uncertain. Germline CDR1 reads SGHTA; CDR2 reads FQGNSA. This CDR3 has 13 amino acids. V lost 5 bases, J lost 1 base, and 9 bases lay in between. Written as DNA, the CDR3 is TGTGCCAGCAGCCAACGGTTTTCCTACGAGCAGTACTTC. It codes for CASSQRFSYEQYF.

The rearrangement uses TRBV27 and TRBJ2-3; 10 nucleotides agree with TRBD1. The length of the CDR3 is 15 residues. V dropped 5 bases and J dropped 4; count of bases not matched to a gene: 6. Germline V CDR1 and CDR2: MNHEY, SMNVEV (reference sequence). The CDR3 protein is CASSKTGTGADTQYF. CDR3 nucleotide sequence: TGTGCCAGCAGTAAAACCGGGACAGGGGCAGATACGCAGTATTTT.

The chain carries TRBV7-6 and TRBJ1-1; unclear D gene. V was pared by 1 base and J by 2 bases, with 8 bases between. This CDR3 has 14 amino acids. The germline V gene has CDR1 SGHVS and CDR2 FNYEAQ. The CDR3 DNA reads TGTGCCAGCAGCTTAGGGGTGGGAAACACTGAAGCTTTCTTT. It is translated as CASSLGVGNTEAFF.

In DNA form, the CDR3 reads TGTGCCAGCAGTCGACAATATGGCTACACCTTC. Amino acid sequence: CASSRQYGYTF. The chain couples TRBV2 to TRBJ1-2; D is unclear. Germline CDR1 and CDR2: SNHLY and FYNNEI. This CDR3 has 11 residues. V was pared by 5 bases and J by 5 bases, with 6 bases between.

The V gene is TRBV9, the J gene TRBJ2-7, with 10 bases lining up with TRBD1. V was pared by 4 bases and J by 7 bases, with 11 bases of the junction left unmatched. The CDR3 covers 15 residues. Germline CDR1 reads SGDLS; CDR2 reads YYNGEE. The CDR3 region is CASSPTTGGAGEQYF. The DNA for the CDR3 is TGTGCCAGCAGCCCCACGACAGGGGGCGCGGGGGAGCAGTACTTC.

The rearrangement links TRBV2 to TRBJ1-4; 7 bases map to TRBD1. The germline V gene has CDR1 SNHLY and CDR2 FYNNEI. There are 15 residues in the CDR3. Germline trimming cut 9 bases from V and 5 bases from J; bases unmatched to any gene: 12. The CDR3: CASTRGGQPNEKLFF. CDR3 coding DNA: TGTGCCAGTACTAGAGGGGGACAGCCAAATGAAAAACTGTTTTTT.

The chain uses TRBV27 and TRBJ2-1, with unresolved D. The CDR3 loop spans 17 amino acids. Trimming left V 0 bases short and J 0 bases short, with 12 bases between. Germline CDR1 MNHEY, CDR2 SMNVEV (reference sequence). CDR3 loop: CASSLSGFSSSYNEQFF. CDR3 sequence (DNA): TGTGCCAGCAGTTTATCCGGGTTTTCAAGCTCCTACAATGAGCAGTTCTTC.

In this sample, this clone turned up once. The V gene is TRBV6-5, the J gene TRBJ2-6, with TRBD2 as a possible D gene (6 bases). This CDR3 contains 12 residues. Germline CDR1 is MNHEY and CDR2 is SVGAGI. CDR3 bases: TGTGCTACCCGGGAGGGGGCCAACGTCCTGACTTTC. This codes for CATREGANVLTF.

The CDR3 DNA sequence: TGCGCCAGCAGTGAGGTATTCTGGGAAGGTGGAAACACCATATATTTT. This translates into CASSEVFWEGGNTIYF. This rearrangement joins TRBV10-1 to TRBJ1-3; D remains unclear. The CDR3 contains 16 residues. Germline V gene data show CDR1 as WNHNN and CDR2 as SYGVQD (reference sequence). Trimming pared 2 bases from V and 3 bases from J, leaving 14 bases between.

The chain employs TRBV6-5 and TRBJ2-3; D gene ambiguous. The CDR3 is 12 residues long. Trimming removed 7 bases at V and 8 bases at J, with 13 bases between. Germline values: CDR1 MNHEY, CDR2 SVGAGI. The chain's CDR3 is CASTSPFATQYF. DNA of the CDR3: TGTGCCAGCACCTCTCCGTTCGCTACGCAGTATTTT.

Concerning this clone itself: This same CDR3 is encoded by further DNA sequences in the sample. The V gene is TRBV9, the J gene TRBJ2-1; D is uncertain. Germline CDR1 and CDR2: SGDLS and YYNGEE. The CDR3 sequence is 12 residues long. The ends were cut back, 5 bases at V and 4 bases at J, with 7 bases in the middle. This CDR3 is CASSGVYNEQFF. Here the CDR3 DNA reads TGTGCCAGCAGTGGGGTATACAATGAGCAGTTCTTC.

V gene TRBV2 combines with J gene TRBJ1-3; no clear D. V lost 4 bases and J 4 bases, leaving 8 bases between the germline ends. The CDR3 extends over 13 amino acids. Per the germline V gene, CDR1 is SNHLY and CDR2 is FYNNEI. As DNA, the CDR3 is TGTGCCAGCAGTGGTTCCCGGGGAAACACCATATATTTT. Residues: CASSGSRGNTIYF.

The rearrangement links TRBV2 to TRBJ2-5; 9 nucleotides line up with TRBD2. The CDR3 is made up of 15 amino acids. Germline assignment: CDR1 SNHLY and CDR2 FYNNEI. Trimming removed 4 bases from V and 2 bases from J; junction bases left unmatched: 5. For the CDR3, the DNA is TGTGCCAGCAGTGCCCGGACTAGCGAGCAAGAGACCCAGTACTTC. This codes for CASSARTSEQETQYF. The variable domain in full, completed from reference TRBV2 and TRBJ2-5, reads EPEVTQTPSHQVTQMGQEVILRCVPISNHLYFYWYRQILGQKVEFLVSFYNNEISEKSEIFDDQFSVERPDGSNFTLKIRSTKLEDSAMYFCASSARTSEQETQYFGPGTRLLVL.